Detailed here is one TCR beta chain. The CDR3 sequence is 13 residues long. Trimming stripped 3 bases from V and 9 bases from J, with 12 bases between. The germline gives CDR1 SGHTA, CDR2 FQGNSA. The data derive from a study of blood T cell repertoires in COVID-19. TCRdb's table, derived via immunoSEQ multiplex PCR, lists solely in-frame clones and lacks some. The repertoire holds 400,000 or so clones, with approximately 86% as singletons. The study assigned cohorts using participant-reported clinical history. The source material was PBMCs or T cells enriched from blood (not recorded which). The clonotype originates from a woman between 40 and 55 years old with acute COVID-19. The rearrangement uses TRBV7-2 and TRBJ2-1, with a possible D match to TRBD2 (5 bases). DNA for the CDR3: TGTGCCAGCAGCTTTGTCCAGCGGTCTGAGCAGTTCTTC. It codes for CASSFVQRSEQFF.